Below, one T cell receptor beta chain is given with its context. The target antigen is unknown. One end of the junction fails to match germline, which may point to a read error. TCRdb re-called the PCR reads through MiXCR, storing one row per CDR3 protein. The table records roughly 13,000 distinct CDR3 sequences, 50% to 55% of them present only once. This specimen comes from a study of esophageal squamous cell carcinoma under preoperative chemotherapy. Study-wide results and limits: After chemotherapy, TCR diversity rose significantly in peripheral T cells but not in tumor-infiltrating lymphocytes.

Regarding time point: before preoperative PTX-NDP chemotherapy. This CDR3 region has 16 residues. Germline assignment: CDR1 MNHNS and CDR2 SASEGT. This material was obtained from a patient given preoperative chemotherapy. The TCR originated in a human donor with esophageal squamous cell carcinoma. The donor label of this sample is uncertain. The chain joins TRBV6-1 to TRBJ2-3; 7 bases line up with TRBD2. The CDR3 DNA reads TGTGCCAGCAGTGAACGAGGGACTATCCTTTACAATACGCAGTTCTTT. As protein: CASSERGTILYNTQFF.